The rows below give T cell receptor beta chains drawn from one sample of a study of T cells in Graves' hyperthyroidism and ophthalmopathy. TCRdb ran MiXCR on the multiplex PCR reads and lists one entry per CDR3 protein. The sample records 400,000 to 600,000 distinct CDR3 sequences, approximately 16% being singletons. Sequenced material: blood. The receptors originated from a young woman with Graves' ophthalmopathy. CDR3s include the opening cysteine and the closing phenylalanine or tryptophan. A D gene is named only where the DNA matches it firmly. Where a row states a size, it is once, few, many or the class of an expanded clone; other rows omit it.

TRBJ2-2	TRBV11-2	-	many	CASSLEDFGELFF	TGTGCCAGCAGCTTAGAGGATTTCGGGGAGCTGTTTTTT
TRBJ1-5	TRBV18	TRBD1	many	CASSPSRGFTTHQPQHF	TGTGCCAGCTCACCGTCCAGGGGGTTTACCACGCATCAGCCCCAGCATTTT
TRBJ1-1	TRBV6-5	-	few	CASSYAPGKVEAFF	TGTGCCAGCAGTTACGCTCCGGGGAAAGTTGAAGCTTTCTTT
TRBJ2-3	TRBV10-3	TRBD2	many	CAISELLAGATDTQYF	TGTGCCATCAGTGAGTTACTAGCGGGCGCCACAGATACGCAGTATTTT
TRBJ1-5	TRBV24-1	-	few	CADGPRKYLWSNQPQHF	TGTGCCGACGGCCCCAGAAAATATCTTTGGAGCAATCAGCCCCAGCATTTT
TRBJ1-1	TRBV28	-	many	CASSQGVRSEAFF	TGTGCCAGCAGCCAGGGAGTTAGGTCTGAAGCTTTCTTT
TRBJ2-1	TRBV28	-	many	CATQQVGGRPLPHNEQFF	TGTGCCACCCAGCAGGTGGGTGGTCGACCGCTGCCACACAATGAGCAGTTCTTC
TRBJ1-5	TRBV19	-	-	CASSIVGEGDQPQHF	TGTGCCAGTAGTATAGTAGGGGAAGGGGATCAGCCCCAGCATTTT
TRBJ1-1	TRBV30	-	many	CAWSVWTVTEAFF	TGTGCCTGGAGTGTGTGGACGGTCACTGAAGCTTTCTTT
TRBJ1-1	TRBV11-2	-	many	CASSFMNIWNTEAFF	TGTGCCAGCAGCTTTATGAATATCTGGAACACTGAAGCTTTCTTT
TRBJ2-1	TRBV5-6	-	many	CASTSIGHSYNEQFF	TGTGCCAGCACATCGATTGGGCACTCCTACAATGAGCAGTTCTTC